The next 14 T cell receptor beta chains were all read from a single sample in a study of early T cells in non-severe SARS-CoV-2 infection. From the 5' RACE reads, TCRdb called clonotypes with MiXCR, one entry per CDR3 protein. This sample has 57,000 or so distinct CDR3 sequences; 4.5% to 7% occur once, and the top ten carry 6.8%. The sequenced sample consisted of whole blood. These receptors were taken from an adult who was a healthcare worker with PCR-confirmed SARS-CoV-2 infection or an uninfected control (not recorded which).

The CDR3 DNA reads as TGTGCCAGCAGCTCGTGGGGACAAAACTACAATGAGCAGTTCTTC. Amino acids: CASSSWGQNYNEQFF. This chain links TRBV7-2 with TRBJ2-1; D perhaps matches TRBD1 (6 bases). CDR3 length: 15 amino acids. Germline-derived CDR1 and CDR2 are SGHTA and FQGNSA. V lost 4 bases and J lost 3, with 13 bases in between.

This clonotype was seen at least ten times. The chain recombines TRBV12-3 or TRBV12-4 with TRBJ2-3; D possibly corresponds to TRBD2 (5 bases). There are 15 residues in the CDR3. Trimming shortened V by 8 bases and J by 2 bases, and 17 bases separated the two germline ends. This chain's CDR3 is CASDGKDLPTDTQYF. The DNA for the CDR3 is TGTGCCAGCGATGGGAAGGACTTACCCACAGATACGCAGTATTTT.

The table lists this clonotype with a few counts. V is TRBV12-3 or TRBV12-4 and J is TRBJ1-2, with D unclear. The CDR3 loop spans 15 amino acids. Deletions cut 3 bases from V and 3 bases from J, with 14 bases between. CDR3 sequence (DNA): TGTGCCAGCAGTTTCGTAGCGTCGGGAGACTATGGCTACACCTTC. This encodes CASSFVASGDYGYTF.

The V gene is TRBV30, the J gene TRBJ2-3, with D perhaps matching TRBD1 (7 bases). With 3 bases removed from V and 4 bases from J, the gap between germline ends came to 14 bases. Germline-derived CDR1 and CDR2 are GTSNPN and SVGIG (reference sequence). The CDR3 length is 14 residues. CDR3 DNA sequence: TGTGCCTGGAGCGCAGGGGGAGGAGCAGATACGCAGTATTTT. Encoded protein: CAWSAGGGADTQYF. Using reference TRBV30 and TRBJ2-3 for the parts outside the CDR3, the full variable domain is SQTIHQWPATLVQPVGSPLSLECTVEGTSNPNLYWYRQAAGRGLQLLFYSVGIGQISSEVPQNLSASRPQDRQFILSSKKLLLSDSGFYLCAWSAGGGADTQYFGPGTRLTVL.

This clonotype was counted at least ten times. The chain links TRBV18 to TRBJ1-1, with 9 positions matching TRBD1. Germline CDR1 reads KGHSH; CDR2 reads LQKENI. V was pared by 4 bases and J by 3 bases, with 6 bases of the junction left unmatched. The CDR3 consists of 15 residues. CDR3: CASSRRDREYTEAFF. DNA for the CDR3: TGTGCCAGCTCACGGAGGGACAGGGAGTACACTGAAGCTTTCTTT.

This clonotype has more than one count but fewer than ten. The chain couples TRBV5-1 to TRBJ2-5; TRBD2 aligns across 9 bases. The CDR3 consists of 16 residues. The V and J ends lost 7 bases and 5 bases, in that order; junction bases with no gene match: 15. Germline V gives CDR1 SGHRS, CDR2 YFSETQ. CDR3 amino acids: CASGLAGAQTAETQYF. CDR3 nucleotides: TGCGCCAGCGGGTTAGCGGGAGCGCAGACCGCGGAGACCCAGTACTTC. Full variable domain (remainder filled in from reference TRBV5-1 and TRBJ2-5): KAGVTQTPRYLIKTRGQQVTLSCSPISGHRSVSWYQQTPGQGLQFLFEYFSETQRNKGNFPGRFSGRQFSNSRSEMNVSTLELGDSALYLCASGLAGAQTAETQYFGPGTRLLVL.

This clonotype was seen at least ten times. The chain links TRBV4-1 to TRBJ1-1; a possible D gene is TRBD1 (5 bases). The germline V gene has CDR1 MGHRA and CDR2 YSYEKL. The length of the CDR3 is 15 residues. V was trimmed by 2 bases and J by 3 bases, leaving 13 bases between them. DNA of the CDR3: TGCGCCAGCAGCCAACAGGGACTTGGGGACACTGAAGCTTTCTTT. Residues: CASSQQGLGDTEAFF.

This clonotype has just a few counts. The chain joins TRBV28 to TRBJ2-7; no firm D call. The germline CDR1 and CDR2 sequences are MDHEN and SYDVKM. CDR3 size: 13 residues. V lost 5 bases, J lost 0 bases, and 8 bases lay in between. The CDR3 nucleotides read TGTGCCAGCAGTCCCATGACCTCCTACGAGCAGTACTTC. Translating it yields CASSPMTSYEQYF.

This clonotype was observed at least ten times. The chain recombines TRBV6-1 with TRBJ2-7; 12 nucleotides line up with TRBD2. From germline, CDR1 is MNHNS and CDR2 SASEGT. CDR3 length: 15 residues. V lost 5 bases, J lost 2 bases, and 4 bases stayed unmatched. CDR3 protein: CASSLGLAGTYEQYF. The DNA of the CDR3 is TGTGCCAGCAGTCTGGGACTAGCGGGTACCTACGAGCAGTACTTC.

This clonotype came up a few times. This chain joins TRBV4-3 and TRBJ2-2; tentative D call: TRBD2 (6 bases). The CDR3 loop spans 16 amino acids. Germline CDR1 is LGHNA and CDR2 is YSLEER. V was clipped by 3 bases and J by 0 bases, with 11 bases between them. CDR3 residues: CASSQAGRTNTGELFF. Here the CDR3 DNA reads TGCGCCAGCAGCCAGGCGGGACGGACGAACACCGGGGAGCTGTTTTTT.

This clonotype was detected a few times. The V call is TRBV7-6, the J call TRBJ1-6; D is ambiguous. The CDR3 has 15 amino acids. Germline CDR1 reads SGHVS; CDR2 reads FNYEAQ. The germline V and J ends were trimmed by 1 base and 0 bases, with 4 bases remaining between them. Here the CDR3 reads CASSLVGSYNSPLHF. The CDR3 DNA follows: TGTGCCAGCAGCTTAGTGGGCTCCTATAATTCACCCCTCCACTTT.

This clonotype was recorded at least ten times. The V call is TRBV20-1, the J call TRBJ2-5, with unresolved D. Germline CDR1 reads DFQATT; CDR2 reads SNEGSKA (reference sequence). This CDR3 comprises 13 residues. Deletions cut 6 bases from V and 1 base from J, with 12 bases between. This CDR3 reads CSAPKLPQETQYF. DNA of the CDR3: TGCAGTGCCCCGAAACTTCCCCAAGAGACCCAGTACTTC.

Ten or more counts support this clonotype. DNA for the CDR3: TGTGCCAGCAGCGACAGCGGGGGGGCCAGTGAGCAGTTCTTC. Translated: CASSDSGGASEQFF. This rearrangement joins TRBV7-3 to TRBJ2-1, with 10 bases identical to TRBD2. V shed 5 bases and J 9 bases; nucleotides not matched to a gene: 7. The CDR3 sequence is 14 residues long. The germline CDR1 and CDR2 sequences are SGHTA and FQGTGA.

For the CDR3, the DNA is TGCAGTGCCCCGTCGAGTAATGAAAAACTGTTTTTT. This translates into CSAPSSNEKLFF. The J gene is TRBJ1-4, the V gene TRBV20-1; D is undetermined. This CDR3 comprises 12 residues. In germline, CDR1 is DFQATT, CDR2 SNEGSKA (reference sequence). The V and J ends lost 6 bases and 4 bases respectively, with 9 bases between them.